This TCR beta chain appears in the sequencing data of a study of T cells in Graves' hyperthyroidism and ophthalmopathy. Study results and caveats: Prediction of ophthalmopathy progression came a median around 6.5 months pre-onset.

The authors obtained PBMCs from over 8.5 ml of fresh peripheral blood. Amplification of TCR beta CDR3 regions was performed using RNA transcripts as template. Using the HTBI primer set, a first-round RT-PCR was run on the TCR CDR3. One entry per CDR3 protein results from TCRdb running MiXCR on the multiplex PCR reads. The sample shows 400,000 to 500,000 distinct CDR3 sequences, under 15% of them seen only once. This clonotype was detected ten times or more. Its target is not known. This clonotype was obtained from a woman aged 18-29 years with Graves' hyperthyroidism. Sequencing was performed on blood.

The DNA for the CDR3 is TGTGCCAGCAGCCGGGACCTCCCCGTCACTGAAGCTTTCTTT. It specifies CASSRDLPVTEAFF. The chain has TRBV14 and TRBJ1-1; D is possibly TRBD1 (5 bases). The CDR3 contains 14 residues. Trimming shortened V by 4 bases and J by 4 bases, and 13 bases separated the two germline ends. Germline V gene lookup returns CDR1 SGHDN and CDR2 FVKESK.